One sample yielded the 27 T cell receptor beta chains listed below, sequenced in a study of shared clonotypes between healthy human individuals. Here immunoSEQ multiplex PCR was the method, and the copy in TCRdb shows in-frame clones only, minus some. The sample yields approximately 1,500,000 clones, approximately 98% seen once. The sample was naive CD4+ T cells sorted from blood. The sample's subset: CD45RA+ positively selected. Receptor source: a man between 25 and 39 years old in good health.

This chain uses TRBV18 with TRBJ1-3, with D possibly matching TRBD1 (6 bases). The ends were cut back, 6 bases at V and 2 bases at J, with 20 bases in the middle. The length of the CDR3 is 17 residues. Germline V lookup: CDR1 KGHSH, CDR2 LQKENI. DNA for the CDR3: TGTGCCAGCTCCCAACTTGGCCAGGGGACCGCTGGAAACACCATATATTTT. Amino acid sequence: CASSQLGQGTAGNTIYF.

This clone has a single count. The same CDR3 is also encoded by other DNA sequences in this sample. The J gene is TRBJ2-5, the V gene TRBV5-4; 8 bases are a match to TRBD2. The CDR3 covers 13 residues. The ends lost 2 bases at V and 5 bases at J; junction bases unmatched: 2. Germline V gives CDR1 SGHNT, CDR2 YYREEE (reference sequence). In nucleotides, the CDR3 is TGTGCCAGCAGCTTCTTAGCGGGGGAGACCCAGTACTTC. Protein product: CASSFLAGETQYF. Full variable domain (remainder filled in from reference TRBV5-4 and TRBJ2-5): ETGVTQSPTHLIKTRGQQVTLRCSSQSGHNTVSWYQQALGQGPQFIFQYYREEENGRGNFPPRFSGLQFPNYSSELNVNALELDDSALYLCASSFLAGETQYFGPGTRLLVL.

The rearrangement joins TRBV19 to TRBJ1-1; D unclear. The CDR3 spans 16 residues. The V end lost 6 bases, the J end lost 1 base, and 18 bases lay between the germline ends. Germline CDR1 LNHDA, CDR2 SQIVND (reference sequence). The CDR3 here is CASSRRQVTTNTEAFF. DNA of the CDR3: TGTGCCAGTAGCCGAAGGCAGGTAACAACGAACACTGAAGCTTTCTTT.

This chain links TRBV27 with TRBJ1-5; D gene unclear. The CDR3 sequence is 13 residues long. Germline CDR1 reads MNHEY; CDR2 reads SMNVEV (reference sequence). Trimming stripped 2 bases from V and 9 bases from J, with 11 bases between. The CDR3 DNA sequence: TGTGCCAGCAGTTTAAACACCCTTGGGCCCCAGCATTTT. It codes for CASSLNTLGPQHF.

Note on this clone: This CDR3 is also generated by other DNA sequences in the sample. This chain joins TRBV2 and TRBJ2-7; weak D call: TRBD1 (6 bases). The CDR3 consists of 14 residues. Germline V gene lookup returns CDR1 SNHLY and CDR2 FYNNEI. The V end lost 3 bases, the J end lost 4 bases, and 13 bases lay between the germline ends. CDR3 sequence reads: CASSDQGSGYEQYF. The CDR3 nucleotides are TGTGCCAGCAGTGACCAGGGGTCGGGGTACGAGCAGTACTTC.

The chain couples TRBV18 to TRBJ2-7; TRBD2 matches 15 bases. This CDR3 has 18 amino acids. V dropped 4 bases and J dropped 2; count of bases not matched to a gene: 9. Germline V gives CDR1 KGHSH, CDR2 LQKENI. The CDR3 spells CASSQLGLAGGITYEQYF. CDR3 coding DNA: TGTGCCAGCTCACAATTGGGACTAGCGGGAGGTATCACCTACGAGCAGTACTTC.

The gene calls are TRBV20-1 and TRBJ2-1, with no clear D. Deletions cut 6 bases from V and 9 bases from J, with 12 bases between. In germline, CDR1 is DFQATT, CDR2 SNEGSKA (reference sequence). This CDR3 spans 11 amino acids. The CDR3 bases are TGCAGTGCCCCGCTTAGAGGTGAGCAGTTCTTC. It translates to CSAPLRGEQFF.

CDR3 amino acids: CASSPDRLANLPGELFF. The CDR3 bases are TGTGCCAGCAGCCCGGATCGCCTAGCGAACCTACCCGGGGAGCTGTTTTTT. The gene calls are TRBV5-4 and TRBJ2-2; a possible D gene is TRBD2 (6 bases). CDR3 size: 17 residues. The V end was cut by 4 bases, the J end by 6 bases, with 22 bases between. Germline V gene data show CDR1 as SGHNT and CDR2 as YYREEE (reference sequence).

The chain has TRBV5-8 and TRBJ2-7; no clear D gene. From germline, CDR1 is SGHTS and CDR2 YDEGEE. The CDR3 extends over 12 amino acids. V was trimmed by 1 base and J by 7 bases, leaving 9 bases between them. For the CDR3, the DNA is TGTGCCAGCAGCTTGCGCCTCCGGGAGCAGTACTTC. Its protein is CASSLRLREQYF.

In the case of this clone: The sample contains more than one DNA sequence encoding this CDR3. The chain combines TRBV5-1 with TRBJ2-3; D is ambiguous. Trimming cost V 3 bases and J 2 bases, with 7 bases left between them. CDR3 length equals 13 residues. Germline-derived CDR1 and CDR2 are SGHRS and YFSETQ. The CDR3 DNA follows: TGCGCCAGCAGCTCGGCTTCCACAGATACGCAGTATTTT. Amino acids: CASSSASTDTQYF.

The rearrangement links TRBV18 to TRBJ2-7; D ambiguous. CDR1 KGHSH and CDR2 LQKENI come from the germline V gene. The CDR3 consists of 14 residues. Trimming shortened V by 3 bases and J by 3 bases, and 12 bases separated the two germline ends. CDR3 amino acids: CASSPDAANYEQYF. CDR3 sequence (DNA): TGTGCCAGCTCACCGGATGCAGCCAACTACGAGCAGTACTTC.

The gene calls are TRBV4-1 and TRBJ2-7; a weak D match, TRBD2 (5 bases). Per the germline V gene, CDR1 is MGHRA and CDR2 is YSYEKL. CDR3 size: 14 residues. The V gene lost 0 bases and the J gene lost 6 bases, with 12 bases spanning the gap. The CDR3 spells CASSQERVPGEQYF. In DNA, the CDR3 is TGCGCCAGCAGCCAAGAGAGGGTCCCCGGCGAGCAGTACTTC.

V usage is TRBV6-1 and J usage is TRBJ2-2; D is possibly TRBD2 (5 bases). Germline V CDR1 and CDR2: MNHNS, SASEGT. With 4 bases removed from V and 4 bases from J, the gap between germline ends came to 10 bases. This CDR3 spans 14 amino acids. The CDR3 coding sequence is TGTGCCAGCAGTGGGCTAGCTGGCACCGGGGAGCTGTTTTTT. Protein sequence: CASSGLAGTGELFF.

The rearrangement joins TRBV14 to TRBJ1-3; no definite D call. V was clipped by 4 bases and J by 4 bases, with 8 bases between them. This CDR3 has 13 residues. CDR1 is SGHDN, CDR2 FVKESK, per germline. The CDR3: CASSPTGGNTIYF. CDR3 DNA sequence: TGTGCCAGCAGCCCGACGGGCGGAAACACCATATATTTT.

V and J are TRBV10-3 and TRBJ2-5; TRBD1 aligns across 8 bases. This CDR3 is built from 14 residues. The V gene's germline CDR1 is ENHRY and CDR2 SYGVKD. Trimming removed 3 bases from V and 2 bases from J; junction bases left unmatched: 2. CDR3 sequence reads: CAISETGGQETQYF. The DNA for the CDR3 is TGTGCCATCAGTGAAACAGGGGGGCAAGAGACCCAGTACTTC.

This chain uses TRBV5-6 with TRBJ2-3; no clear D. This CDR3 contains 15 residues. V shed 0 bases and J shed 0 bases, with 8 bases lying between them. The germline gives CDR1 SGHDT, CDR2 YYEEEE. The CDR3 is CASSLVSSSTDTQYF. The CDR3 DNA follows: TGTGCCAGCAGCTTGGTTTCTTCTAGCACAGATACGCAGTATTTT.

The chain uses TRBV11-2 and TRBJ2-4; 11 bases map to TRBD2. This CDR3 contains 17 residues. The trim removed 5 bases at V and 0 bases at J, leaving 6 bases unmatched. CDR1 SGHAT and CDR2 FQNNGV come from the germline V gene. As DNA, the CDR3 is TGTGCCAGCAGCCCGATGGGACTAGCGGTAGCCAAAAACATTCAGTACTTC. Translation: CASSPMGLAVAKNIQYF. The full variable domain, rest sourced from reference TRBV11-2 and TRBJ2-4, is EAGVAQSPRYKIIEKRQSVAFWCNPISGHATLYWYQQILGQGPKLLIQFQNNGVVDDSQLPKDRFSAERLKGVDSTLKIQPAKLEDSAVYLCASSPMGLAVAKNIQYFGAGTRLSVL.

Regarding this clone: Other DNA sequences in the sample encode the same CDR3. V and J are TRBV9 and TRBJ2-7; D ambiguous. The CDR3 totals 13 residues. From germline, CDR1 is SGDLS and CDR2 YYNGEE. The V end was cut by 2 bases, the J end by 6 bases, with 12 bases between. CDR3 in DNA: TGTGCCAGCAGCGTCCGGGCCCCGGGCGAGCAGTACTTC. This gives the protein CASSVRAPGEQYF.

V gene TRBV4-1 combines with J gene TRBJ2-1; D not resolved. From germline, CDR1 is MGHRA and CDR2 YSYEKL. This CDR3 has 15 residues. Trimming removed 0 bases from V and 6 bases from J, with 12 bases in between. The CDR3 sequence is CASSQEGLGSNEQFF. CDR3 nucleotide sequence: TGCGCCAGCAGCCAAGAGGGCCTCGGGTCCAATGAGCAGTTCTTC.

The chain is built from TRBV7-9 and TRBJ1-4; D is unclear. This CDR3 has 12 residues. The V end was cut by 4 bases, the J end by 8 bases, with 8 bases between. Germline V gene lookup returns CDR1 SEHNR and CDR2 FQNEAQ (reference sequence). The CDR3 here is CASSSQMEKLFF. The CDR3 region has the DNA TGTGCCAGCAGCTCACAGATGGAAAAACTGTTTTTT.

This clone was counted a single time. A junction end diverges from the germline sequence, so it may reflect a read error. The rearrangement uses TRBV11-2 and TRBJ1-5, with a tentative D call TRBD1 (5 bases). Germline CDR1 and CDR2: SGHAT and FQNNGV. CDR3 length: 15 residues. The CDR3 is CTSSPGTVSNQPQHF. In nucleotides, the CDR3 is TGTACCAGCAGCCCAGGGACGGTTAGCAATCAGCCCCAGCATTTT.

The chain is built from TRBV7-2 and TRBJ2-7; 12 nucleotides align to TRBD1. J gave up 5 bases and V 6 bases, and 5 bases lay outside the gene matches. The germline V gene encodes CDR1 SGHTA and CDR2 FQGNSA. CDR3 length equals 14 residues. In DNA, the CDR3 is TGTGCCAGCAGATCCGGGACAGGGGGCGACGAGCAGTACTTC. Translated, it gives CASRSGTGGDEQYF.

The gene calls are TRBV7-6 and TRBJ1-1, with D uncertain. Deletions cut 1 base from V and 3 bases from J, with 6 bases between. The CDR3 is 13 amino acids. Germline loops: CDR1 SGHVS, CDR2 FNYEAQ. CDR3 sequence: CASSLVADTEAFF. For the CDR3, the DNA is TGTGCCAGCAGCTTAGTGGCAGACACTGAAGCTTTCTTT.

This rearrangement joins TRBV27 to TRBJ1-5; 8 bases fit TRBD1. The CDR3 runs 14 residues. Germline lookup yields CDR1 MNHEY and CDR2 SMNVEV (reference sequence). Germline trimming cut 6 bases from V and 2 bases from J; bases unmatched to any gene: 3. The CDR3 loop reads CASRPGQGNQPQHF. As DNA, the CDR3 is TGTGCCAGCAGGCCGGGACAGGGCAATCAGCCCCAGCATTTT.

J is TRBJ1-5 and V is TRBV19; D is undetermined. Between the trimmed V and J ends, which lost 0 bases and 5 bases, there was a span of 14 bases. Germline V gene sequence: CDR1 LNHDA, CDR2 SQIVND (reference sequence). The CDR3 covers 16 residues. CDR3 region: CASSIDPTTTYQPQHF. The CDR3 DNA reads as TGTGCCAGTAGTATAGACCCCACGACAACTTATCAGCCCCAGCATTTT. Full variable domain (remainder filled in from reference TRBV19 and TRBJ1-5): DGGITQSPKYLFRKEGQNVTLSCEQNLNHDAMYWYRQDPGQGLRLIYYSQIVNDFQKGDIAEGYSVSREKKESFPLTVTSAQKNPTAFYLCASSIDPTTTYQPQHFGDGTRLSIL.

The chain couples TRBV5-1 to TRBJ2-1; D is ambiguous. CDR3 size: 15 residues. Looked up from germline, CDR1 is SGHRS and CDR2 is YFSETQ. The V and J ends lost 3 bases and 0 bases respectively, with 10 bases between them. CDR3 sequence: CASSSTESSYNEQFF. The DNA for the CDR3 is TGCGCCAGCAGCTCGACGGAGAGCTCCTACAATGAGCAGTTCTTC.

The rearrangement links TRBV2 to TRBJ1-1; D ambiguous. Trimming pared 2 bases from V and 11 bases from J, leaving 6 bases between. Germline V gene lookup returns CDR1 SNHLY and CDR2 FYNNEI. The CDR3 spans 10 residues. The CDR3 bases are TGTGCCAGCAGTGAAATTTATGCTTTCTTT. Its translation: CASSEIYAFF.